Listed below are T cell receptor beta chains from one sample, sequenced in a study of cytomegalovirus exposure and HLA in healthy donors. Sequencing was performed with immunoSEQ multiplex PCR; in TCRdb, only in-frame clones are kept and a portion is missing. Of 85,000 to 90,000 clones listed, just under 90% are singletons. Input material: PBMCs. Every receptor here comes from a man younger than 35 in good health and CMV-seronegative. Each CDR3 is given with its conserved first and last residue. A D gene is named only where the DNA matches it firmly. Clone sizes are given selectively: once, few, many, or a class where the clone is expanded.

TRBV5-8	TRBJ1-3	.	.	CASSLILTDAGNTIYF	TGTGCCAGCAGCTTAATCCTGACAGACGCCGGAAACACCATATATTTT
TRBV19	TRBJ2-1	.	TRBD1	CASRPGQGGHEQFF	TGTGCCAGTAGACCGGGACAGGGAGGCCATGAGCAGTTCTTC
TRBV27	TRBJ2-7	.	.	CASSLLQGSSYEQYF	TGTGCCAGCAGTTTATTACAGGGAAGCTCTTACGAGCAGTACTTC
TRBV5-1	TRBJ2-5	few	TRBD2	CASSLKLAGARQETQYF	TGCGCCAGCAGCTTGAAACTAGCGGGAGCCAGGCAAGAGACCCAGTACTTC
TRBV10-3	TRBJ2-1	.	.	CAISEPSTRQFF	TGTGCCATCAGTGAGCCCTCGACTAGGCAGTTCTTC
TRBV5-1	TRBJ1-6	.	.	CASSPGGGAGSPLHF	TGCGCCAGCAGCCCCGGGGGGGGCGCAGGTTCACCCCTCCACTTT
TRBV19	TRBJ2-3	.	.	CASSIRAVSTDTQYF	TGTGCCAGTAGTATCCGAGCGGTTAGCACAGATACGCAGTATTTT
TRBV7-6	TRBJ1-2	.	TRBD1	CASSSPEDRAKGYTF	TGTGCCAGCAGCTCCCCGGAGGACAGGGCTAAGGGCTACACCTTC
TRBV28	TRBJ1-1	.	.	CASSFTRIGAGYTEAFF	TGTGCCAGCAGTTTCACCAGGATCGGGGCGGGATACACTGAAGCTTTCTTT
TRBV4-1	TRBJ2-2	.	TRBD2	CASSLSGFGGELFF	TGCGCCAGCAGCCTTAGCGGGTTCGGCGGGGAGCTGTTTTTT
TRBV19	TRBJ2-3	.	TRBD2	CASSMATSGTDTQYF	TGTGCCAGTAGTATGGCGACTAGCGGCACAGATACGCAGTATTTT
TRBV6-4	TRBJ2-2	few	TRBD1	CASSDSAGGEVGELFF	TGTGCCAGCAGTGACTCGGCAGGGGGCGAGGTCGGGGAGCTGTTTTTT
TRBV5-1	TRBJ2-5	.	.	CASSLAPPGETQYF	TGCGCCAGCAGCTTAGCACCCCCGGGAGAGACCCAGTACTTC
TRBV5-1	TRBJ2-1	once	TRBD2	CASSFLAGAGGEQFF	TGCGCCAGCAGCTTTTTAGCGGGAGCTGGGGGTGAGCAGTTCTTC
TRBV19	TRBJ1-1	.	TRBD1	CASTRSRGHAEAFF	TGTGCCAGTACCCGTTCCAGGGGGCACGCTGAAGCTTTCTTT
TRBV2	TRBJ1-2	.	.	CASRGGLGSNYGYTF	TGTGCCAGCAGAGGGGGTTTGGGCTCTAACTATGGCTACACCTTC
TRBV5-4	TRBJ2-7	.	.	CASSLVGQSYEQYF	TGTGCCAGCAGCTTGGTGGGACAATCCTACGAGCAGTACTTC
TRBV30	TRBJ1-1	.	.	CAWRRQGRANTEAFF	TGTGCCTGGAGGCGGCAGGGGCGGGCGAACACTGAAGCTTTCTTT
TRBV6-1	TRBJ2-5	few	TRBD2	CASGGLAGGQETQYF	TGTGCCAGCGGGGGACTAGCGGGAGGTCAAGAGACCCAGTACTTC
TRBV7-2	TRBJ2-7	.	TRBD1	CASSFRQGTYEQYF	TGTGCCAGCAGCTTTCGACAGGGGACCTACGAGCAGTACTTC
TRBV6-5	TRBJ2-1	.	.	CASSYSTGTTINEQFF	TGTGCCAGCAGTTACTCGACGGGAACCACCATCAATGAGCAGTTCTTC
TRBV9	TRBJ2-1	.	.	CASSVAGLYNEQFF	TGTGCCAGCAGCGTAGCTGGACTCTACAATGAGCAGTTCTTC
TRBV18	TRBJ2-5	.	TRBD1	CASSTRQGNSQETQYF	TGTGCCAGCTCGACTCGACAGGGAAATTCCCAAGAGACCCAGTACTTC
TRBV27	TRBJ2-7	.	.	CASSQGGYEQYF	TGTGCCAGCAGCCAAGGGGGTTACGAGCAGTACTTC
TRBV19	TRBJ2-7	.	TRBD2	CASSITAGATYEQYF	TGTGCCAGTAGTATAACTGCGGGAGCGACATACGAGCAGTACTTC
TRBV7-9	TRBJ1-1	once	.	CASKLPGGTEAFF	TGTGCCAGCAAATTACCTGGGGGGACTGAAGCTTTCTTT
TRBV15	TRBJ2-2	.	TRBD2	CATSRGLAGGPDGELFF	TGTGCCACCAGCAGGGGACTAGCGGGAGGGCCTGACGGGGAGCTGTTTTTT
TRBV4-3	TRBJ2-7	.	.	CASSWDKAYEQYF	TGCGCCAGCAGCTGGGACAAAGCCTACGAGCAGTACTTC
TRBV27	TRBJ2-1	.	.	CASSLLTNNEQFF	TGTGCCAGCAGTTTATTGACTAACAATGAGCAGTTCTTC
TRBV7-6	TRBJ2-2	few	.	CASSLVCAPRYTGELFF	TGTGCCAGCAGCTTAGTGTGCGCCCCCAGGTACACCGGGGAGCTGTTTTTT
TRBV28	TRBJ2-7	.	.	CASSLAGRPYEQYF	TGTGCCAGCAGTTTGGCAGGGAGGCCCTACGAGCAGTACTTC
TRBV28	TRBJ1-1	.	TRBD1	CASSETGGRSAQAFF	TGTGCCAGCAGCGAGACAGGGGGCAGGAGTGCACAAGCTTTCTTT
TRBV7-2	TRBJ1-6	.	TRBD1	CASSLDRGVNSPLHF	TGTGCCAGCAGCCTGGACAGGGGAGTTAATTCACCCCTCCACTTT
TRBV27	TRBJ2-6	.	TRBD1	CASSRIGTGSNVLTF	TGTGCCAGCAGCCGCATCGGGACAGGGTCCAACGTCCTGACTTTC
TRBV7-2	TRBJ2-3	few	TRBD2	CASSLASGRTDTQYF	TGTGCCAGCAGCTTAGCCAGCGGGAGAACAGATACGCAGTATTTT